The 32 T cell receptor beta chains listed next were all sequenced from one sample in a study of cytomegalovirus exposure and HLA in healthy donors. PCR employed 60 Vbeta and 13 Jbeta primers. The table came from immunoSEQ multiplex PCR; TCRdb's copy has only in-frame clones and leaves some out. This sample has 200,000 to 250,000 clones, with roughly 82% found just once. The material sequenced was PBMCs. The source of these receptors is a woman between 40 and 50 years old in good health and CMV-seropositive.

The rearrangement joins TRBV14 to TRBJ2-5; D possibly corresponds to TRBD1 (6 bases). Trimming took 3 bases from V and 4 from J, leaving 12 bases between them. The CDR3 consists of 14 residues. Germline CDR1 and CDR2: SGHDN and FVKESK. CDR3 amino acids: CASSHRGGRETQYF. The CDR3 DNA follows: TGTGCCAGCAGCCACAGGGGTGGGAGAGAGACCCAGTACTTC.

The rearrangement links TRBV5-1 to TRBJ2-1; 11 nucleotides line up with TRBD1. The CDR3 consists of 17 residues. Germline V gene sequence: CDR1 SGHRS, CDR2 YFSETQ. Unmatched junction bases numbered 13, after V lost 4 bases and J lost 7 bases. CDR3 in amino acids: CASSLLLPGQGENEQFF. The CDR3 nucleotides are TGCGCCAGCAGCCTTCTACTACCGGGACAGGGGGAAAATGAGCAGTTCTTC.

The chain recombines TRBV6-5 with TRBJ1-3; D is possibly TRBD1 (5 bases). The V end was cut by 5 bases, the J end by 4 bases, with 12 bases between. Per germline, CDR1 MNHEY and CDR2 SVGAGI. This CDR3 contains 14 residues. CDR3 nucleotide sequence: TGTGCCAGCAGTCGCCAGGGACTGGGAAACACCATATATTTT. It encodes CASSRQGLGNTIYF.

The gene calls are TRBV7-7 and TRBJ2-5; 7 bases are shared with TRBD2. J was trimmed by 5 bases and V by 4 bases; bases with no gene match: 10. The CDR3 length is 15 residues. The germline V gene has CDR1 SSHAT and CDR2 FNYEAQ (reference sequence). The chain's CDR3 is CASSSGGFSGETQYF. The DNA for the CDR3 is TGTGCCAGCAGCTCCGGCGGGTTTAGCGGGGAGACCCAGTACTTC.

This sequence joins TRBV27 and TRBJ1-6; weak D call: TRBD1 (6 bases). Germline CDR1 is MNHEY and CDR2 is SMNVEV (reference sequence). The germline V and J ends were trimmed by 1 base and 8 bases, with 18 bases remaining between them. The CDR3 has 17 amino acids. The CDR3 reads CASSLFRLGPGDSPLHF. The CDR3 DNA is TGTGCCAGCAGTTTATTTCGTTTGGGACCAGGGGATTCACCCCTCCACTTT.

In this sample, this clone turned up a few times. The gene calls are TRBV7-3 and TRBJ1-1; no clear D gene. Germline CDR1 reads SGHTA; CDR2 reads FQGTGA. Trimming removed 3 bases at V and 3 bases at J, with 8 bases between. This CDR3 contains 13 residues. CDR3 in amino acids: CASSFNGHTEAFF. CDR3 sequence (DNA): TGTGCCAGCAGCTTCAATGGCCACACTGAAGCTTTCTTT.

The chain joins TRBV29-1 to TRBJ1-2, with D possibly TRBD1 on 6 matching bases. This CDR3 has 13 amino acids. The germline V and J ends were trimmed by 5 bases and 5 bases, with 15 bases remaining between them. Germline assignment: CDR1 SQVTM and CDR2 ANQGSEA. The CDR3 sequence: CSVTGTGFYGYTF. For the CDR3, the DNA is TGCAGCGTTACCGGAACAGGGTTTTATGGCTACACCTTC.

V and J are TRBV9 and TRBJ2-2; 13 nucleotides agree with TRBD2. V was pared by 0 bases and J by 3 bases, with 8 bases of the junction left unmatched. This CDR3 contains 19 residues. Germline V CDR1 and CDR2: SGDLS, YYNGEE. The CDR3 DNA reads TGTGCCAGCAGCGTAGATAGGACTAGCGGGGGCCAATACACCGGGGAGCTGTTTTTT. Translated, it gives CASSVDRTSGGQYTGELFF.

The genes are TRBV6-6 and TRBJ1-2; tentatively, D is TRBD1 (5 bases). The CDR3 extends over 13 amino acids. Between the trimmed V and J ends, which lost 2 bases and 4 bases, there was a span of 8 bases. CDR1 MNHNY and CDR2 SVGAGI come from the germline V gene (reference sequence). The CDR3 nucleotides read TGTGCCAGCAGTTACGACAGTTTCTATGGCTACACCTTC. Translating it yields CASSYDSFYGYTF.

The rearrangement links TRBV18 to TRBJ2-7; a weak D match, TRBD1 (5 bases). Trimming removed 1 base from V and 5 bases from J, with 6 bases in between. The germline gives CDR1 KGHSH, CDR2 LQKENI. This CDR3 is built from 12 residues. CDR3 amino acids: CASSPQGNEQYF. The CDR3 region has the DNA TGTGCCAGCTCACCACAGGGGAACGAGCAGTACTTC.

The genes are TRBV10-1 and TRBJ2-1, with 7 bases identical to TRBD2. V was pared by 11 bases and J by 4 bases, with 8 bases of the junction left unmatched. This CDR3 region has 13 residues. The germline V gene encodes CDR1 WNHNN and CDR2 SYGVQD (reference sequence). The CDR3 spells CARGLAAYNEQFF. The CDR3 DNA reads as TGCGCCCGAGGGCTAGCGGCGTACAATGAGCAGTTCTTC.

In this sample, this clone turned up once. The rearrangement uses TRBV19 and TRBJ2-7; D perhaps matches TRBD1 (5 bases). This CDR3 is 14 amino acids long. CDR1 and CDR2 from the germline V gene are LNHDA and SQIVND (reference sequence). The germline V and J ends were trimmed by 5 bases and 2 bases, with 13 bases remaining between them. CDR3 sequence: CASSQYRSTYEQYF. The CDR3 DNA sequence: TGTGCCAGTAGTCAATACAGGTCTACCTACGAGCAGTACTTC.

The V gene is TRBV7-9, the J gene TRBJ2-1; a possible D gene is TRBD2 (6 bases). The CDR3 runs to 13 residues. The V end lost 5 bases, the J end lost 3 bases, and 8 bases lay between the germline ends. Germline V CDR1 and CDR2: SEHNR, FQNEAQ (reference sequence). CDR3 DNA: TGTGCCAGCAGCACGGGACTCTACAATGAGCAGTTCTTC. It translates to CASSTGLYNEQFF.

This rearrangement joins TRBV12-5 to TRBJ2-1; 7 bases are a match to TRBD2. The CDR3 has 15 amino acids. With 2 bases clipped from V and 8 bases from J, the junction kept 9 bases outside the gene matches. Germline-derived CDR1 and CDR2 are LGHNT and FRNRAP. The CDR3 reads CASGLFGLGGHEQFF. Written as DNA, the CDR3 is TGTGCTAGTGGTTTGTTCGGACTAGGTGGTCATGAGCAGTTCTTC.

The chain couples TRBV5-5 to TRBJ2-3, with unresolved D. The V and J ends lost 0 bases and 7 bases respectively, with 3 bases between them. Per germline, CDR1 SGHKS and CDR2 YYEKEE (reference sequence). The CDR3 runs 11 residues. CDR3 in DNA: TGTGCCAGCAGCTTGGCCAATACGCAGTATTTT. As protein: CASSLANTQYF.

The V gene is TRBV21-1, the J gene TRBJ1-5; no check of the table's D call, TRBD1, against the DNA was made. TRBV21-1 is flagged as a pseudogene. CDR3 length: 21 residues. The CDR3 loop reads CASSQGGPGQGIHGSNQPQHF. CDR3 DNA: TGTGCCAGCAGCCAGGGGGGTCCGGGACAGGGAATCCATGGAAGCAATCAGCCCCAGCATTTT.

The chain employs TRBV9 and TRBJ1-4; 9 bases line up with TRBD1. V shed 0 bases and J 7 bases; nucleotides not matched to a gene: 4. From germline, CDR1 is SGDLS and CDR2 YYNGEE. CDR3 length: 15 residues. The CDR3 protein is CASSVVGGQGEKLFF. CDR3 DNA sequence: TGTGCCAGCAGCGTAGTAGGGGGACAGGGTGAAAAACTGTTTTTT.

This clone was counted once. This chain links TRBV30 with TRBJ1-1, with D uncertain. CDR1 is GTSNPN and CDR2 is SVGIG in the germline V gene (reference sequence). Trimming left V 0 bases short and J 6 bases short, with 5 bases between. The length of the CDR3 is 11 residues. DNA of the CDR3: TGTGCCTGGAGTGTACTTCCTGAAGCTTTCTTT. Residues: CAWSVLPEAFF.

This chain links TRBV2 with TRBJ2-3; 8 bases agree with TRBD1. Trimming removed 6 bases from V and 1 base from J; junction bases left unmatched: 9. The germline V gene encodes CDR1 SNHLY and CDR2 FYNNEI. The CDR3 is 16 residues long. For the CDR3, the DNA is TGTGCCAGCAGCGCGTCGACAGGGGTGGGCACAGATACGCAGTATTTT. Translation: CASSASTGVGTDTQYF.

For the CDR3, the DNA is TGTGCCAGCCTCCCGAGGGGGCAGGGGGACGGCTACACCTTC. Amino acids: CASLPRGQGDGYTF. This chain links TRBV6-1 with TRBJ1-2, with TRBD1 identical over 7 bases. J gave up 8 bases and V 8 bases, and 14 bases lay outside the gene matches. The CDR3 runs to 14 residues. Germline V gives CDR1 MNHNS, CDR2 SASEGT.

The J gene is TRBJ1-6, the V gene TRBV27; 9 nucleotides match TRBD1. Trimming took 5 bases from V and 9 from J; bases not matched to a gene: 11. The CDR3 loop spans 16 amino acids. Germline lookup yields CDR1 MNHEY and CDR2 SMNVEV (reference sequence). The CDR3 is CASSMGQGSIGSPLHF. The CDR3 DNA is TGTGCCAGCAGTATGGGACAGGGTAGTATTGGTTCACCCCTCCACTTT.

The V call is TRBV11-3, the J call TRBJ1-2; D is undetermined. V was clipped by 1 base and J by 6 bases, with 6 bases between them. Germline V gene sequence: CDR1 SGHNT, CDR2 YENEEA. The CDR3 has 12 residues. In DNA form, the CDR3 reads TGTGCCAGCAGCTTAGTCAGCGATGGCTACACCTTC. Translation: CASSLVSDGYTF.

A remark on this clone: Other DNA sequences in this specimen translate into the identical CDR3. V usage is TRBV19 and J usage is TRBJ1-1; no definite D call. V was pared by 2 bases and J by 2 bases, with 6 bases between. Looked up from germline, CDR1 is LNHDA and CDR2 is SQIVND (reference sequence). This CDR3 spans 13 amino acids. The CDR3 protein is CASSITVNTEAFF. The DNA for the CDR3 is TGTGCCAGTAGTATAACAGTCAACACTGAAGCTTTCTTT.

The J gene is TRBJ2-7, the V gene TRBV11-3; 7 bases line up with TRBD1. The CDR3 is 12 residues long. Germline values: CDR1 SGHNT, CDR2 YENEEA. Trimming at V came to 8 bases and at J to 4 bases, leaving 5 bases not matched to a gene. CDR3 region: CASRRQGYEQYF. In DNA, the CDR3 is TGTGCCAGCCGTCGACAGGGTTACGAGCAGTACTTC.

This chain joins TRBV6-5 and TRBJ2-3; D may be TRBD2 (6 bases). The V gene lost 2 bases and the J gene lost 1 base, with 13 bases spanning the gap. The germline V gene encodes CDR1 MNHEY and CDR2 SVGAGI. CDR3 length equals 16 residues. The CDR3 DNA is TGTGCCAGCAGTTACGGGACGGGGGTCGGCACAGATACGCAGTATTTT. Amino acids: CASSYGTGVGTDTQYF.

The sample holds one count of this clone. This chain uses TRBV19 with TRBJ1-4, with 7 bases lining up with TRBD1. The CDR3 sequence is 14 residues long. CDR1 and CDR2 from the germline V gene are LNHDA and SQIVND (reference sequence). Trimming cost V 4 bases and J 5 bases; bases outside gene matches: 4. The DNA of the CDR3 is TGTGCCAGTAGTACCCGGGACAGAAATGAAAAACTGTTTTTT. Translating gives CASSTRDRNEKLFF.

This CDR3 is CASRGRQAEAFF. The CDR3 coding sequence is TGTGCCAGTAGAGGTCGGCAGGCTGAAGCTTTCTTT. The chain joins TRBV19 to TRBJ1-1; D unresolved. CDR1 LNHDA and CDR2 SQIVND come from the germline V gene (reference sequence). The CDR3 is made up of 12 amino acids. The germline V and J ends were trimmed by 6 bases and 6 bases, with 11 bases remaining between them.

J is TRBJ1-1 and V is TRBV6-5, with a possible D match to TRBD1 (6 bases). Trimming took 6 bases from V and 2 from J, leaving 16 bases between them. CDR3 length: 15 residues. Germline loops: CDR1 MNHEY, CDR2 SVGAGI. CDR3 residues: CASRFGDRSNTEAFF. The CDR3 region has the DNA TGTGCCAGCAGGTTTGGTGACAGGTCAAACACTGAAGCTTTCTTT.

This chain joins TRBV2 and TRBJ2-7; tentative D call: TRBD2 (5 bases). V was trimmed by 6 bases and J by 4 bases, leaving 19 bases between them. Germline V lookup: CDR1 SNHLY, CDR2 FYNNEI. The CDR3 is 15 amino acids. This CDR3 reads CASSVSGGPKYEQYF. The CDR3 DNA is TGTGCCAGCAGCGTAAGCGGCGGTCCGAAATACGAGCAGTACTTC.

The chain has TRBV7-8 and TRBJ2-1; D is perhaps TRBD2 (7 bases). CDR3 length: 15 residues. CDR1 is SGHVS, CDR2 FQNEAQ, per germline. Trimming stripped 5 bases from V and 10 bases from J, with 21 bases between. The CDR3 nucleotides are TGTGCCAGCAGCACCCCGGGGGCGGGAGCACGGGAGCAGTTCTTC. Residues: CASSTPGAGAREQFF. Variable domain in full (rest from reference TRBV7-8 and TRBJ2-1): GAGVSQSPRYKVAKRGQDVALRCDPISGHVSLFWYQQALGQGPEFLTYFQNEAQLDKSGLPSDRFFAERPEGSVSTLKIQRTQQEDSAVYLCASSTPGAGAREQFFGPGTRLTVL.

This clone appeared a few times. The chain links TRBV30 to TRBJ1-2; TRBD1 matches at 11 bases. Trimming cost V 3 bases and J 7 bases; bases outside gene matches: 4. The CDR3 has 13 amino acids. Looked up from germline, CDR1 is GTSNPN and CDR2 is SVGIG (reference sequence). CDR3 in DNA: TGTGCCTGGAGCGATGGACAGGGGGCTGGCTACACCTTC. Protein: CAWSDGQGAGYTF.

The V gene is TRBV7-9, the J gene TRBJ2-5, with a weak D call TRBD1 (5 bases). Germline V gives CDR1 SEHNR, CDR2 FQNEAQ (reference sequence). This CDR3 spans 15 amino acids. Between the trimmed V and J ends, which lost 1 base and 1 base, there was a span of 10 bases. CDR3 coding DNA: TGTGCCAGCAGCTTAGGACAGAAGGTCCAAGAGACCCAGTACTTC. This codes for CASSLGQKVQETQYF.